This T cell receptor (beta chain) was identified during a study of blood T cell repertoires in COVID-19. Across the whole study: COVID-19 samples, acute and convalescent, were from the United States, Italy and Spain.

The CDR3 extends over 12 amino acids. Germline V gives CDR1 KGHSH, CDR2 LQKENI. Deletions cut 3 bases from V and 4 bases from J, with 6 bases between. Measured with immunoSEQ multiplex PCR; TCRdb has only the in-frame clones, and not every one. The sample has about 110,000 clones, over 75% seen once. This chain uses TRBV18 with TRBJ2-5; D unresolved. The sample comprised peripheral blood. This receptor was taken from a woman in her fifties or sixties with acute or convalescent COVID-19. CDR3 in amino acids: CASSPSGETQYF. The DNA for the CDR3 is TGTGCCAGCTCACCGAGTGGAGAGACCCAGTACTTC. The whole variable domain, remainder taken from reference TRBV18 and TRBJ2-5, is NAGVMQNPRHLVRRRGQEARLRCSPMKGHSHVYWYRQLPEEGLKFMVYLQKENIIDESGMPKERFSAEFPKEGPSILRIQQVVRGDSAAYFCASSPSGETQYFGPGTRLLVL.